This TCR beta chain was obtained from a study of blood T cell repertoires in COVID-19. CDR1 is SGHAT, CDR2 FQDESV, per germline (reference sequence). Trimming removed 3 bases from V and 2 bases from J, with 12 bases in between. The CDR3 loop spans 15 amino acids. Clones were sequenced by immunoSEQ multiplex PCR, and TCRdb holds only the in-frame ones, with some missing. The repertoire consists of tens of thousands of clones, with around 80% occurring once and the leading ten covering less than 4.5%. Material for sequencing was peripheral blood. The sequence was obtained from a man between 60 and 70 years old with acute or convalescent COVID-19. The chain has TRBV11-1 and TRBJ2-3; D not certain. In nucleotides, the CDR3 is TGTGCCAGCAGCTTGCGGCACTTAACCACAGATACGCAGTATTTT. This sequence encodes CASSLRHLTTDTQYF. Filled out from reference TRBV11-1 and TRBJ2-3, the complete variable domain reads EAEVAQSPRYKITEKSQAVAFWCDPISGHATLYWYRQILGQGPELLVQFQDESVVDDSQLPKDRFSAERLKGVDSTLKIQPAELGDSAMYLCASSLRHLTTDTQYFGPGTRLTVL.